A single sample gave rise to the 6 T cell receptor beta chains below, sequenced in a study of T cells in localized non-small cell lung cancer (dated by TCRdb to the early 2020s). Library method: the immunoSEQ multiplex PCR assay. TCRdb obtained this table from immuneACCESS and retained in-frame rearrangements with V and J assigned. These tables miss some clones; where compared with another copy, unresolved V genes account for less than half of the shortfall, and the remainder is unexplained. This sample is represented by tens of thousands of clones; 92% of them were singletons. 2% to 2.5% of the sample is held by the ten biggest clonotypes. Sequencing was performed on peripheral blood, taken before any cancer treatment. All receptors come from a female donor of 60 years or more with stage I lung adenocarcinoma.

This chain links TRBV7-6 with TRBJ2-5, with D possibly TRBD2 on 5 matching bases. This CDR3 region has 14 residues. Germline-derived CDR1 and CDR2 are SGHVS and FNYEAQ. Trimming took off 5 bases at V and 5 bases at J, with 15 bases between the two ends. In nucleotides, the CDR3 is TGTGCCAGCAGCACCGGGGAGAGGGAGGAGACCCAGTACTTC. Translating gives CASSTGEREETQYF.

The chain joins TRBV28 to TRBJ1-4; 8 nucleotides agree with TRBD1. Per the germline V gene, CDR1 is MDHEN and CDR2 is SYDVKM. This CDR3 region has 16 residues. V lost 4 bases and J lost 0; bases outside the gene matches: 4. The CDR3 bases are TGTGCCAGCAGTTCATACAGGGGGGCAACTAATGAAAAACTGTTTTTT. Its protein is CASSSYRGATNEKLFF.

A single count supports this clone. The chain is built from TRBV19 and TRBJ2-1, with unresolved D. Deletions cut 6 bases from V and 7 bases from J, with 22 bases between. The CDR3 totals 16 residues. The germline V gene encodes CDR1 LNHDA and CDR2 SQIVND (reference sequence). The CDR3 DNA sequence: TGTGCCAGTAGACCCTCCGAACCGCCCTCCCTGAATGAGCAGTTCTTC. Amino acids: CASRPSEPPSLNEQFF.

The V and J genes are TRBV29-1 and TRBJ1-2; the match to TRBD1 covers 8 bases. The V gene end was trimmed by 4 bases and the J gene end by 4 bases; junction bases not matched to a gene: 5. This CDR3 has 13 amino acids. Germline V CDR1 and CDR2: SQVTM, ANQGSEA. In DNA, the CDR3 is TGCAGCGTTGCCCTAACAGGGGGCTATGGCTACACCTTC. Its translation is CSVALTGGYGYTF.

J is TRBJ1-2 and V is TRBV19; the D gene is possibly TRBD1 (6 bases). Germline lookup yields CDR1 LNHDA and CDR2 SQIVND (reference sequence). The CDR3 has 15 amino acids. V shed 7 bases and J shed 4 bases, with 19 bases lying between them. The CDR3 loop is CASTPSPGAFYGYTF. As DNA, the CDR3 is TGTGCCAGTACCCCTTCCCCGGGGGCCTTCTATGGCTACACCTTC. Combining the CDR3 with reference TRBV19 and TRBJ1-2 gives the whole variable domain DGGITQSPKYLFRKEGQNVTLSCEQNLNHDAMYWYRQDPGQGLRLIYYSQIVNDFQKGDIAEGYSVSREKKESFPLTVTSAQKNPTAFYLCASTPSPGAFYGYTFGSGTRLTVV.

DNA for the CDR3: TGTGCCTGGAAACACAGGGGCTACGAGCAGTACTTC. Translation: CAWKHRGYEQYF. The chain employs TRBV30 and TRBJ2-7; 7 bases are shared with TRBD1. Looked up from germline, CDR1 is GTSNPN and CDR2 is SVGIG (reference sequence). V shed 4 bases and J 3 bases; nucleotides not matched to a gene: 3. CDR3 length: 12 amino acids.